The 20 T cell receptor beta chains below were found in one sample sequenced in a study of glioma-infiltrating T cells after dendritic cell vaccination (dated by TCRdb to 2016 to 2017). The library was produced with the immunoSEQ multiplex PCR assay. In TCRdb, the immuneACCESS table is reduced to in-frame sequences with V and J assigned. These tables do not hold every clone; where another copy was compared, an unresolved V gene accounts for under half, and the others remain unexplained. In this sample the table shows about 67,000 clones, around 81% of which occur a single time. The top ten constitute 7.9% of the sample. The sample in question was blood, obtained before dendritic cell vaccination. These receptors all stem from a human donor with glioblastoma.

The CDR3 region has the DNA TGTGCCAGCAGTAACCAGGTTCTGAACACTGAAGCTTTCTTT. This encodes CASSNQVLNTEAFF. The rearrangement joins TRBV6-1 to TRBJ1-1; D gene ambiguous. CDR1 is MNHNS and CDR2 is SASEGT in the germline V gene. The CDR3 sequence is 14 residues long. Deletions cut 5 bases from V and 0 bases from J, with 10 bases between.

The rearrangement joins TRBV19 to TRBJ1-3; 9 nucleotides match TRBD1. CDR1 is LNHDA, CDR2 SQIVND, per germline (reference sequence). The CDR3 length is 16 residues. V lost 6 bases to trimming and J lost 1 base; unmatched junction nucleotides: 7. CDR3 nucleotide sequence: TGTGCCAGTAGCGAATCACAGGGGGCGTCTGGAAACACCATATATTTT. Protein product: CASSESQGASGNTIYF. The whole variable domain, filled in from reference TRBV19 and TRBJ1-3, reads DGGITQSPKYLFRKEGQNVTLSCEQNLNHDAMYWYRQDPGQGLRLIYYSQIVNDFQKGDIAEGYSVSREKKESFPLTVTSAQKNPTAFYLCASSESQGASGNTIYFGEGSWLTVV.

This chain links TRBV5-5 with TRBJ2-1, with no clear D. The V gene lost 0 bases and the J gene lost 7 bases, with 5 bases spanning the gap. In germline, CDR1 is SGHKS, CDR2 YYEKEE (reference sequence). The CDR3 contains 12 residues. Written as DNA, the CDR3 is TGTGCCAGCAGCTTGGAGCTAAATGAGCAGTTCTTC. Translated, it gives CASSLELNEQFF.

This clone has just one count. This chain links TRBV5-1 with TRBJ2-3, with 7 bases identical to TRBD2. Germline lookup yields CDR1 SGHRS and CDR2 YFSETQ. The CDR3 covers 15 residues. Unmatched junction bases numbered 10, after V lost 3 bases and J lost 6 bases. CDR3: CASSSTGTIPDTQYF. The CDR3 DNA follows: TGCGCCAGCAGCTCCACCGGGACTATCCCCGATACGCAGTATTTT.

The chain employs TRBV6-6 and TRBJ1-2; tentative D call: TRBD1 (6 bases). The V gene lost 4 bases and the J gene lost 3 bases, with 12 bases spanning the gap. The germline gives CDR1 MNHNY, CDR2 SVGAGI (reference sequence). CDR3 size: 14 residues. The CDR3 sequence is CASSSMTGYYGYTF. CDR3 DNA sequence: TGTGCCAGCAGTTCCATGACAGGATACTATGGCTACACCTTC.

The CDR3 reads CASSAGLGVWETQYF. The DNA of the CDR3 is TGTGCCAGCAGCGCGGGACTAGGCGTTTGGGAGACCCAGTACTTC. V is TRBV6-1 and J is TRBJ2-5; 8 nucleotides agree with TRBD2. The CDR3 runs to 15 residues. Germline trimming cut 6 bases from V and 5 bases from J; bases unmatched to any gene: 11. CDR1 is MNHNS, CDR2 SASEGT, per germline.

This clone appeared a few times. The chain employs TRBV2 and TRBJ1-5, with 8 bases that match TRBD1. Germline V lookup: CDR1 SNHLY, CDR2 FYNNEI. The CDR3 runs 14 residues. Germline trimming cut 7 bases from V and 6 bases from J; bases unmatched to any gene: 8. In DNA, the CDR3 is TGTGCCAGCAATCCAGGACAGGGCAGTCAGCCCCAGCATTTT. This sequence encodes CASNPGQGSQPQHF.

J is TRBJ2-5 and V is TRBV2; 7 nucleotides match TRBD1. There are 13 residues in the CDR3. The J segment lost 1 base and the V segment lost 7 bases, leaving 3 bases of the junction unmatched. CDR1 SNHLY and CDR2 FYNNEI come from the germline V gene. The CDR3 reads CASKGAPQETQYF. In DNA, the CDR3 is TGTGCCAGCAAGGGGGCTCCCCAAGAGACCCAGTACTTC.

V gene TRBV2 combines with J gene TRBJ1-5; D is possibly TRBD1 (6 bases). In germline, CDR1 is SNHLY, CDR2 FYNNEI. V lost 8 bases and J 0 bases, leaving 11 bases between the germline ends. CDR3 length: 14 residues. In nucleotides, the CDR3 is TGTGCCAGCGGGACAACTTATAGCAATCAGCCCCAGCATTTT. Its protein is CASGTTYSNQPQHF. Looking up the rest from reference TRBV2 and TRBJ1-5 gives the full variable domain: EPEVTQTPSHQVTQMGQEVILRCVPISNHLYFYWYRQILGQKVEFLVSFYNNEISEKSEIFDDQFSVERPDGSNFTLKIRSTKLEDSAMYFCASGTTYSNQPQHFGDGTRLSIL.

In its sample, this clone was seen a few times. V usage is TRBV10-1 and J usage is TRBJ1-3; no clear D gene. The V end lost 7 bases, the J end lost 3 bases, and 10 bases lay between the germline ends. This CDR3 has 13 residues. In germline, CDR1 is WNHNN, CDR2 SYGVQD (reference sequence). The CDR3 sequence: CASIPEIGNTIYF. CDR3 DNA: TGCGCCAGCATCCCTGAGATTGGAAACACCATATATTTT.

The V gene is TRBV5-1, the J gene TRBJ1-1; no clear D gene. From germline, CDR1 is SGHRS and CDR2 YFSETQ. Trimming took off 2 bases at V and 4 bases at J, with 18 bases between the two ends. The CDR3 spans 16 residues. The CDR3 bases are TGCGCCAGCAGCTTTACTACGACGACTACGGGCACTGAAGCTTTCTTT. The encoded protein is CASSFTTTTTGTEAFF. Complete variable domain (other parts from reference TRBV5-1 and TRBJ1-1): KAGVTQTPRYLIKTRGQQVTLSCSPISGHRSVSWYQQTPGQGLQFLFEYFSETQRNKGNFPGRFSGRQFSNSRSEMNVSTLELGDSALYLCASSFTTTTTGTEAFFGQGTRLTVV.

The chain joins TRBV2 to TRBJ1-5; D is uncertain. Trimming cost V 1 base and J 0 bases, with 7 bases left between them. In germline, CDR1 is SNHLY, CDR2 FYNNEI. This CDR3 has 15 residues. CDR3 region: CASSEGVNSNQPQHF. CDR3 coding DNA: TGTGCCAGCAGTGAAGGCGTAAATAGCAATCAGCCCCAGCATTTT.

This clone was seen more than once but under ten times. The chain couples TRBV14 to TRBJ2-1; D might be TRBD2 (9 bases). V lost 0 bases and J lost 0, with 33 bases in between. Germline CDR1 is SGHDN and CDR2 is FVKESK. The CDR3 is 24 amino acids. This chain's CDR3 is CASSQDPAGGRQGSFLGSYNEQFF. Here the CDR3 DNA reads TGTGCCAGCAGCCAAGATCCCGCGGGGGGGCGACAGGGGTCCTTTTTAGGCTCCTACAATGAGCAGTTCTTC.

The rearrangement joins TRBV10-2 to TRBJ1-5; no firm D call. V lost 2 bases and J lost 3, with 8 bases in between. This CDR3 comprises 14 residues. The germline gives CDR1 WSHSY, CDR2 SAAADI. The CDR3 DNA follows: TGCGCCAGCAGTGAGGTCATGTTCAATCAGCCCCAGCATTTT. Protein sequence: CASSEVMFNQPQHF.

As to this clone: One end of the junction fails to match germline, which may point to a read error. This sequence joins TRBV19 and TRBJ1-5; 10 bases line up with TRBD1. The CDR3 contains 15 residues. Germline V gives CDR1 LNHDA, CDR2 SQIVND (reference sequence). As DNA, the CDR3 is TGTGCCAGTAGTGTAGACAGGGGGCGCGGACAGCCCCAGCATTTT. Amino acid sequence: CASSVDRGRGQPQHF.

Judged by abundance, this clone is medium-sized. This chain links TRBV6-5 with TRBJ1-1, with D hard to call. This CDR3 has 13 residues. V lost 0 bases to trimming and J lost 4 bases, with 6 bases between them. The germline V gene encodes CDR1 MNHEY and CDR2 SVGAGI. The CDR3 region has the DNA TGTGCCAGCAGTTACTCAGAGGTCACTGAAGCTTTCTTT. The encoded protein is CASSYSEVTEAFF.

This chain links TRBV18 with TRBJ2-7, with D tentatively TRBD1 (5 bases). The CDR3 is made up of 16 amino acids. Germline loops: CDR1 KGHSH, CDR2 LQKENI. With 1 base removed from V and 2 bases from J, the gap between germline ends came to 15 bases. The CDR3 nucleotides are TGTGCCAGCTCACCACGCGGTCAGGGTCGCACCTACGAGCAGTACTTC. Protein product: CASSPRGQGRTYEQYF. Full variable domain (missing parts from reference TRBV18 and TRBJ2-7): NAGVMQNPRHLVRRRGQEARLRCSPMKGHSHVYWYRQLPEEGLKFMVYLQKENIIDESGMPKERFSAEFPKEGPSILRIQQVVRGDSAAYFCASSPRGQGRTYEQYFGPGTRLTVT.

J is TRBJ1-5 and V is TRBV4-1; 10 bases align to TRBD1. The ends lost 5 bases at V and 4 bases at J; junction bases unmatched: 17. Germline V CDR1 and CDR2: MGHRA, YSYEKL. The CDR3 contains 19 residues. CDR3 sequence reads: CASSEPFGTGVGRNQPQHF. In nucleotides, the CDR3 is TGCGCCAGCAGCGAACCATTCGGGACAGGGGTGGGGAGGAATCAGCCCCAGCATTTT.

The genes are TRBV30 and TRBJ2-5; 7 bases map to TRBD1. The CDR3 is 14 amino acids. CDR1 and CDR2 (germline): GTSNPN, SVGIG (reference sequence). V dropped 1 base and J dropped 5; count of bases not matched to a gene: 7. This CDR3 reads CAWSGDSSAETQYF. The CDR3 DNA reads as TGTGCCTGGAGTGGGGACAGTTCCGCGGAGACCCAGTACTTC.

The chain is built from TRBV9 and TRBJ2-5; perhaps TRBD1 as D (5 bases). Germline lookup yields CDR1 SGDLS and CDR2 YYNGEE. The CDR3 length is 16 residues. Trimming shortened V by 2 bases and J by 1 base, and 15 bases separated the two germline ends. The CDR3 spells CASSVGRSDSQETQYF. In DNA, the CDR3 is TGTGCCAGCAGCGTGGGCCGAAGCGACAGCCAAGAGACCCAGTACTTC.